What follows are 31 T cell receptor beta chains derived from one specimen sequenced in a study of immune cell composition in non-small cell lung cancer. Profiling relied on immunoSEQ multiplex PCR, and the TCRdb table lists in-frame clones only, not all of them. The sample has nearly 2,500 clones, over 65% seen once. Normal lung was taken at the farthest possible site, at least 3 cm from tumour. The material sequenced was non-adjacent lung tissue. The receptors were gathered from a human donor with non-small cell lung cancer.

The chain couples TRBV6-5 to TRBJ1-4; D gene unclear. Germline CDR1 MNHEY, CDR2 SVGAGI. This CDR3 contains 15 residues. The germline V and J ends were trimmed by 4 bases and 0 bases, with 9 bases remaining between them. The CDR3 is CASSFSGATNEKLFF. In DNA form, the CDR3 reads TGTGCCAGCAGTTTCAGTGGTGCAACTAATGAAAAACTGTTTTTT.

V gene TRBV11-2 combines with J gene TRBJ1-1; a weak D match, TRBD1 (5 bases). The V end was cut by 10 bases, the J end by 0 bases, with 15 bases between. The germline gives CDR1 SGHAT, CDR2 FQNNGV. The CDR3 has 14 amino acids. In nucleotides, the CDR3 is TGTGCCACCCAGATAGCGGGGCTGAACACTGAAGCTTTCTTT. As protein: CATQIAGLNTEAFF.

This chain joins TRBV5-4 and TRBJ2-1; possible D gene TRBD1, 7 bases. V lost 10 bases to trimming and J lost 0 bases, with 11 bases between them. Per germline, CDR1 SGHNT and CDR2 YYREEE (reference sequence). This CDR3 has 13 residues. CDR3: CAVQGGSYNEQFF. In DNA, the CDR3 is TGTGCCGTGCAGGGGGGCTCCTACAATGAGCAGTTCTTC.

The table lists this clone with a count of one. For the CDR3, the DNA is TGTGCCAGCAGTCCCACAGGCTCCTACACTGAAGCTTTCTTT. The encoded protein is CASSPTGSYTEAFF. This chain connects TRBV6-4 to TRBJ1-1, with D possibly being TRBD1 (5 bases). Germline CDR1 is MRHNA and CDR2 is SNTAGT. Trimming pared 5 bases from V and 3 bases from J, leaving 13 bases between. The CDR3 length is 14 residues.

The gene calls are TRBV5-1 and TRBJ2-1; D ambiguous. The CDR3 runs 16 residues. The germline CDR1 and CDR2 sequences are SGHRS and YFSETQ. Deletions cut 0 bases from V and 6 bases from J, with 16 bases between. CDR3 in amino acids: CASSLAGITPGNEQFF. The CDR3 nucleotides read TGCGCCAGCAGCTTGGCCGGCATAACCCCGGGCAATGAGCAGTTCTTC.

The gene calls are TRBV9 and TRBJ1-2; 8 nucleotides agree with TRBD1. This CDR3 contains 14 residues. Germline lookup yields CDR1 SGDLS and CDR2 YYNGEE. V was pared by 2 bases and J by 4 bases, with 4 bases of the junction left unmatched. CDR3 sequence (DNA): TGTGCCAGCAGCGTCCAGGGGGCTGGCTATGGCTACACCTTC. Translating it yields CASSVQGAGYGYTF.

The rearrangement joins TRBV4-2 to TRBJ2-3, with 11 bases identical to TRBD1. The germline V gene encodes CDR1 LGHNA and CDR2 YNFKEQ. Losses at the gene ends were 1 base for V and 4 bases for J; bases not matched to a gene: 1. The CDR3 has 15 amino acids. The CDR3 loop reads CASSQGTGGADTQYF. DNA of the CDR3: TGTGCCAGCAGCCAAGGGACAGGGGGCGCAGATACGCAGTATTTT.

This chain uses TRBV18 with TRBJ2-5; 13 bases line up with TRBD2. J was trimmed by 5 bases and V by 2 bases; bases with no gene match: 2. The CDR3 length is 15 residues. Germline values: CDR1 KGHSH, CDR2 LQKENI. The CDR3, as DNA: TGTGCCAGCTCACCAGAGACTAGCGGGGGGGAGACCCAGTACTTC. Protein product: CASSPETSGGETQYF.

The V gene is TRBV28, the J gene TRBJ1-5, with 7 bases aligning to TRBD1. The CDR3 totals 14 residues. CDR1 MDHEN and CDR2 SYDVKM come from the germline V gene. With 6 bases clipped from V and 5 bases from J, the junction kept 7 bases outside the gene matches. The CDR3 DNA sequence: TGTGCCAGCAGGGGGCGACAGGGAGATCAGCCCCAGCATTTT. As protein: CASRGRQGDQPQHF.

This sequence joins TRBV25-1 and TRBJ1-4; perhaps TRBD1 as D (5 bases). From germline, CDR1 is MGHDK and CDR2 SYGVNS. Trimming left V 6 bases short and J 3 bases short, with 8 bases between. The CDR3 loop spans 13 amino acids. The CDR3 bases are TGTGCCAGCAGGGGGGGAGCTAATGAAAAACTGTTTTTT. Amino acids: CASRGGANEKLFF.

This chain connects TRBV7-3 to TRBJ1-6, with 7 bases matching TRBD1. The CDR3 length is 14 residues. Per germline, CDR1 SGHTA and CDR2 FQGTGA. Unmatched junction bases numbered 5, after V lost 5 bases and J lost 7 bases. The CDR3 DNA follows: TGTGCCAGCAGCCCGGGACAGTTAAATTCACCCCTCCACTTT. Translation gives CASSPGQLNSPLHF. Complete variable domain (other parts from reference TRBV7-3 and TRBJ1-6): GAGVSQTPSNKVTEKGKYVELRCDPISGHTALYWYRQSLGQGPEFLIYFQGTGAADDSGLPNDRFFAVRPEGSVSTLKIQRTERGDSAVYLCASSPGQLNSPLHFGNGTRLTVT.

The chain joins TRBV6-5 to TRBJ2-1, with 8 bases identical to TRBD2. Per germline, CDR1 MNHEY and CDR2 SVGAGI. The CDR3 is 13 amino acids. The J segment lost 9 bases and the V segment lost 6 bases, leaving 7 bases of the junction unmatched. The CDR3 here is CASRLGLAGEQFF. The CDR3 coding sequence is TGTGCCAGCAGACTTGGACTAGCCGGTGAGCAGTTCTTC.

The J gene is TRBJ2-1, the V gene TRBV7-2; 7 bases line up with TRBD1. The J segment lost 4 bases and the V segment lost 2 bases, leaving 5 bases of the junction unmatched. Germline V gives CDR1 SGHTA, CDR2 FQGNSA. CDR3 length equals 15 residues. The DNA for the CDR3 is TGTGCCAGCAGCTTAAACAGGGGTAGGTACAATGAGCAGTTCTTC. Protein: CASSLNRGRYNEQFF.

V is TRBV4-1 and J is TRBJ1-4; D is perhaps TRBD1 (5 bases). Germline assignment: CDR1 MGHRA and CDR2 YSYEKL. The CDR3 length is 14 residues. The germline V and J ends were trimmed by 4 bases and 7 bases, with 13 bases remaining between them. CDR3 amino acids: CASSPGGAAEKLFF. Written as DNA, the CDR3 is TGCGCCAGCAGCCCGGGAGGGGCTGCTGAAAAACTGTTTTTT.

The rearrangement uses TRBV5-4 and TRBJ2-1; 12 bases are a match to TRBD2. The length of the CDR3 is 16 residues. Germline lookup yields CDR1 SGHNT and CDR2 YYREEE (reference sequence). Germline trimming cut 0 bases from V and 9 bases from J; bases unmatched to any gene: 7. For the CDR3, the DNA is TGTGCCAGCAGCTTGGCCGGGCTAGCGGGGGGGCTTGAGCAGTTCTTC. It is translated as CASSLAGLAGGLEQFF.

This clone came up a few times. CDR3 residues: CAWRSGETQYF. In DNA, the CDR3 is TGTGCCTGGAGGTCGGGGGAGACCCAGTACTTC. The chain couples TRBV30 to TRBJ2-5; D may be TRBD2 (5 bases). V lost 3 bases and J 5 bases, leaving 7 bases between the germline ends. Germline lookup yields CDR1 GTSNPN and CDR2 SVGIG (reference sequence). This CDR3 spans 11 amino acids.

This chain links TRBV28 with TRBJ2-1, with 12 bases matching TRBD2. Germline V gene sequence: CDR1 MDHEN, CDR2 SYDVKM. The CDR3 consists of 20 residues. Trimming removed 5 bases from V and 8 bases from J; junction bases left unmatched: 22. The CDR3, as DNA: TGTGCCAGCAGTCCCTACCCCGGGACTAGCGGGTGGGGTTATGAGGATGAGCAGTTCTTC. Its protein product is CASSPYPGTSGWGYEDEQFF.

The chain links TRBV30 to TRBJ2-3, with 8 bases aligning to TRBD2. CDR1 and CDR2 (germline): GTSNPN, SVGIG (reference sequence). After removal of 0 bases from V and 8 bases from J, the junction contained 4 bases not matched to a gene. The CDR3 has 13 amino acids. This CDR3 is CAWSVTRGGTQYF. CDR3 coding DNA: TGTGCCTGGAGTGTAACCCGGGGGGGTACGCAGTATTTT.

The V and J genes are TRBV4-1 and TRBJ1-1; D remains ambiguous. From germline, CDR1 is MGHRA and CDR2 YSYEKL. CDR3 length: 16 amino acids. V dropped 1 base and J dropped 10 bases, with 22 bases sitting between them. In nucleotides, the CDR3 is TGCGCCAGCAGCCAAGTCGGTGCCTTTACCCCGGTCGGAGCTTTCTTT. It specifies CASSQVGAFTPVGAFF.

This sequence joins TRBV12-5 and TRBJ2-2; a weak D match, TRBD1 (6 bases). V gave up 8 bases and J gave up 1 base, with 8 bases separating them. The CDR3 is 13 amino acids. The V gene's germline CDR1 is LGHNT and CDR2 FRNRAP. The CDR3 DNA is TGTGCTAGTACAGGGTTGAACACCGGGGAGCTGTTTTTT. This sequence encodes CASTGLNTGELFF.

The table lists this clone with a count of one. In DNA, the CDR3 is TGCGCCAGCAGCCCCGCCATTGTGAGCGCGAGCTCCTACGAGCAGTACTTC. It is translated as CASSPAIVSASSYEQYF. The chain has TRBV5-1 and TRBJ2-7; D remains ambiguous. Trimming removed 4 bases at V and 0 bases at J, with 20 bases between. The CDR3 extends over 17 amino acids. Looked up from germline, CDR1 is SGHRS and CDR2 is YFSETQ.

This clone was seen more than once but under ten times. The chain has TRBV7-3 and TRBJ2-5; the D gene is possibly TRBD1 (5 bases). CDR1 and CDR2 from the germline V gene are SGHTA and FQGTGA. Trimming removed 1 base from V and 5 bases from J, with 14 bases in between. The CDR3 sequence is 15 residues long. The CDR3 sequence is CASSLMGQGFETQYF. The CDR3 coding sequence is TGTGCCAGCAGCTTAATGGGCCAGGGATTTGAGACCCAGTACTTC.

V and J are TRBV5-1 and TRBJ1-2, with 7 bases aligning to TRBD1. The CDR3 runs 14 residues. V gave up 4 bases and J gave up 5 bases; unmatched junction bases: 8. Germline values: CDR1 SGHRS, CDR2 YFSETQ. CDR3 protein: CASSAGTAGYGYTF. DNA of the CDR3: TGCGCCAGCAGCGCGGGGACAGCGGGTTATGGCTACACCTTC.

The CDR3 sequence: CASSGTGYYGYTF. In DNA form, the CDR3 reads TGTGCCAGCAGCGGGACAGGGTACTATGGCTACACCTTC. V gene TRBV9 combines with J gene TRBJ1-2; 8 bases match TRBD1. V lost 3 bases to trimming and J lost 3 bases; unmatched junction nucleotides: 1. The CDR3 totals 13 residues. Germline V lookup: CDR1 SGDLS, CDR2 YYNGEE.

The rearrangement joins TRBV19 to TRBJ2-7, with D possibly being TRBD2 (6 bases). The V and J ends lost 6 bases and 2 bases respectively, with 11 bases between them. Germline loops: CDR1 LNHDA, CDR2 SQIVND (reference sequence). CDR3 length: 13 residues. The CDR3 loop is CASRRGGTYEQYF. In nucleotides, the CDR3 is TGTGCCAGTAGGCGGGGCGGTACCTACGAGCAGTACTTC.

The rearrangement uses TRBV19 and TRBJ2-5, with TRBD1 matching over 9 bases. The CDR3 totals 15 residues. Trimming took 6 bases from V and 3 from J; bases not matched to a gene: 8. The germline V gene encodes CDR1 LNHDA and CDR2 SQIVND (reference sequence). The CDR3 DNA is TGTGCCAGTAGCCCCCGGACAGGGGTAAAAGAGACCCAGTACTTC. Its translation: CASSPRTGVKETQYF. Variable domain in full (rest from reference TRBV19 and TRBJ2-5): DGGITQSPKYLFRKEGQNVTLSCEQNLNHDAMYWYRQDPGQGLRLIYYSQIVNDFQKGDIAEGYSVSREKKESFPLTVTSAQKNPTAFYLCASSPRTGVKETQYFGPGTRLLVL.

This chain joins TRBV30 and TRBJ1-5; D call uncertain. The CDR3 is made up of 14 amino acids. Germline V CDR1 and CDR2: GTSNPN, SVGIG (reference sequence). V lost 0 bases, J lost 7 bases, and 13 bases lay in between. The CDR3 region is CAWSVSGFDQPQHF. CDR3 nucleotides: TGTGCCTGGAGTGTCTCCGGGTTTGACCAGCCCCAGCATTTT.

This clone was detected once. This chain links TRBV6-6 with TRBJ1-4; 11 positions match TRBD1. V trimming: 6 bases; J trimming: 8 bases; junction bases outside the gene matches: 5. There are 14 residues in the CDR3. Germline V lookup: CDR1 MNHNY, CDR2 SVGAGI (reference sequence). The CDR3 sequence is CASSWDRGAEKLFF. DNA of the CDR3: TGTGCCAGCAGCTGGGACAGGGGGGCAGAAAAACTGTTTTTT.

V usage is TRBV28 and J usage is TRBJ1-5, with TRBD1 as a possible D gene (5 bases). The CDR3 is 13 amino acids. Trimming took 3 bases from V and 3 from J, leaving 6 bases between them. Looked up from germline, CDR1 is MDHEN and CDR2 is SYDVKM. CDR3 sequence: CASSLTVNQPQHF. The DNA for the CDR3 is TGTGCCAGCAGTTTGACAGTCAATCAGCCCCAGCATTTT.

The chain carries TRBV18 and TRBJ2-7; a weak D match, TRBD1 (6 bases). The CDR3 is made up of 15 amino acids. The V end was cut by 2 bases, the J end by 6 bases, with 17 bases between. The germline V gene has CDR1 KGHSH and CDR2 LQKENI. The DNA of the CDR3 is TGTGCCAGCTCACCAGTGACAGGCCCCCAGCCCGAGCAGTACTTC. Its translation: CASSPVTGPQPEQYF.

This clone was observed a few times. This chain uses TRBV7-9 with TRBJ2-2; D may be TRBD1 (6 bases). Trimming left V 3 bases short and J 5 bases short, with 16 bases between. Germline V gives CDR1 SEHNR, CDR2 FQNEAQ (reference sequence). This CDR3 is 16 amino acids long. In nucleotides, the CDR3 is TGTGCCAGCAGCTTTAGGGGGTCCGGGAAGACCGGGGAGCTGTTTTTT. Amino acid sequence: CASSFRGSGKTGELFF.